These 4 T cell receptor beta chains originate from one sample sequenced in a study of OX40 agonist ivuxolimab in advanced cancers. Assay: immunoSEQ multiplex PCR; the TCRdb copy retains only in-frame clones and omits some. Here the sample spans some 20,000 clones, more than 65% being singletons. This specimen consisted of CD4+ or CD8+ T cells sorted from blood, obtained in a trial of the OX40 agonist ivuxolimab. The receptor source for this set is an adult with an advanced solid tumor such as melanoma, head and neck, liver or kidney cancer.

This chain links TRBV6-5 with TRBJ1-1; D is uncertain. The ends were cut back, 2 bases at V and 0 bases at J, with 7 bases in the middle. Germline V gene data show CDR1 as MNHEY and CDR2 as SVGAGI. The CDR3 has 14 residues. CDR3 loop: CASSYDGMNTEAFF. The CDR3 bases are TGTGCCAGCAGTTACGATGGGATGAACACTGAAGCTTTCTTT.

The CDR3 is CASSGTASPYEQYF. CDR3 nucleotide sequence: TGTGCCAGTAGTGGAACCGCGTCCCCTTACGAGCAGTACTTC. The V call is TRBV19, the J call TRBJ2-7; D gene uncertain. CDR1 is LNHDA and CDR2 is SQIVND in the germline V gene (reference sequence). The ends were cut back, 5 bases at V and 4 bases at J, with 15 bases in the middle. This CDR3 spans 14 amino acids.

V and J are TRBV25-1 and TRBJ1-6, with 7 nucleotides matching TRBD1. CDR1 is MGHDK, CDR2 SYGVNS, per germline. The CDR3 extends over 18 amino acids. With 4 bases clipped from V and 9 bases from J, the junction kept 18 bases outside the gene matches. In DNA form, the CDR3 reads TGTGCCAGCAGTGCGTATCTGCACCGGGACAGAGAGATTTCACCCCTCCACTTT. This translates into CASSAYLHRDREISPLHF.

There are a few counts of this clone. The chain has TRBV29-1 and TRBJ2-1; D may be TRBD1 (6 bases). The germline V and J ends were trimmed by 6 bases and 8 bases, with 8 bases remaining between them. There are 10 residues in the CDR3. Looked up from germline, CDR1 is SQVTM and CDR2 is ANQGSEA. For the CDR3, the DNA is TGCAGCGTACAGGGCGATGAGCAGTTCTTC. It codes for CSVQGDEQFF.